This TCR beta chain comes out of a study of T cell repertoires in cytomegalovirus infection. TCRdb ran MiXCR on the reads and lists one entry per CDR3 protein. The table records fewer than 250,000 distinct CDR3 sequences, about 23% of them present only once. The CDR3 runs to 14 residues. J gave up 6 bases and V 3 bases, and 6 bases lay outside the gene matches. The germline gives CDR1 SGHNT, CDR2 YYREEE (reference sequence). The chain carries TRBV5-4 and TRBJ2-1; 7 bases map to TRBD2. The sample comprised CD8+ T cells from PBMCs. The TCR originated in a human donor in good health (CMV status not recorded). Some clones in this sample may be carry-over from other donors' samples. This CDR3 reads CASSYRAGTNEQFF. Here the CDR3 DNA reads TGTGCCAGCAGCTACCGAGCGGGGACCAATGAGCAGTTCTTC.